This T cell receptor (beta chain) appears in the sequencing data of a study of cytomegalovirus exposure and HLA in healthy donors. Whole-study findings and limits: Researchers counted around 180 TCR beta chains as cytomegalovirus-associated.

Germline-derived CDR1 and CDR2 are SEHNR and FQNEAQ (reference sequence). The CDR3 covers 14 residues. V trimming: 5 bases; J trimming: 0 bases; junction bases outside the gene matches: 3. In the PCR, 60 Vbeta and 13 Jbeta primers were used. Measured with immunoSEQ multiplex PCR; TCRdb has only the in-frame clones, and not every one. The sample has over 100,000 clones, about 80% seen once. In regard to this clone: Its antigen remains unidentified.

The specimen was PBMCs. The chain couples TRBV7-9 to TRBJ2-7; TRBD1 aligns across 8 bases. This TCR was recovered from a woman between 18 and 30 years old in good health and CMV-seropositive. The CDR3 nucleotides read TGTGCCAGCAGCCGACAGGGGCACTCCTACGAGCAGTACTTC. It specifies CASSRQGHSYEQYF.